This T cell receptor (beta chain) was identified in a study of blood T cell repertoires in COVID-19. Sequenced by immunoSEQ multiplex PCR; TCRdb stores in-frame clones only, minus some. The table lists about 180,000 clones, about 88% of them singletons, with roughly 2.9% in the top ten. Between the trimmed V and J ends, which lost 5 bases and 8 bases, there was a span of 25 bases. Germline V gene sequence: CDR1 GTSNPN, CDR2 SVGIG (reference sequence). This CDR3 region has 16 residues. The J gene is TRBJ1-3, the V gene TRBV30; tentatively, D is TRBD1 (5 bases). This TCR was sampled from a woman in her 30s with active or convalescent COVID-19. The sequencing sample was made of peripheral blood. The CDR3 sequence: CAWASLASGRRDTIYF. In nucleotides, the CDR3 is TGTGCCTGGGCCAGCCTAGCGTCGGGGCGAAGGGACACCATATATTTT.